The entry that follows covers one T cell receptor (beta chain) sequence. This record belongs to a study of shared clonotypes between healthy human individuals. Original methodology: Junction-only sequences without quality scores were provided by ImmunoSEQ, so filtering was different. Only in-frame clones appear in the TCRdb table, and some are missing; sequencing was by immunoSEQ multiplex PCR. V and J calls plus clone size are reproduced from that table; the DNA served to infer D and trimming. The table lists some 2.1 million clones, roughly 96% of them singletons, with approximately 0.13% in the top ten. Looked up from germline, CDR1 is MNHEY and CDR2 is SVGAGI. The CDR3 length is 13 residues. The V end was cut by 6 bases, the J end by 2 bases, with 10 bases between.

This chain joins TRBV6-5 and TRBJ1-1, with D unresolved. The TCR sequence derives from a man aged 18 to 29 in good health. The source material was naive CD4+ T cells sorted from blood. Noted subset: CD45RA+ positively selected. The CDR3 loop reads CASRSTQNTEAFF. The CDR3 DNA reads as TGTGCCAGCAGGAGTACACAAAACACTGAAGCTTTCTTT.